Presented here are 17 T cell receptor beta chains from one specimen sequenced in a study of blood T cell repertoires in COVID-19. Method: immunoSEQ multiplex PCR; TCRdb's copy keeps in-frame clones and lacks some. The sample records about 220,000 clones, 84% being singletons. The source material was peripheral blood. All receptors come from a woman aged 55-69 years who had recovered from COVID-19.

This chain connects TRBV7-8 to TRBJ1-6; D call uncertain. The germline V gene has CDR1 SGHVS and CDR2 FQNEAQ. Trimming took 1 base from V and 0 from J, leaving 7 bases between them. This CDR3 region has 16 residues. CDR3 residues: CASSLVPDSYNSPLHF. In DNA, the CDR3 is TGTGCCAGCAGCTTAGTTCCAGACTCCTATAATTCACCCCTCCACTTT.

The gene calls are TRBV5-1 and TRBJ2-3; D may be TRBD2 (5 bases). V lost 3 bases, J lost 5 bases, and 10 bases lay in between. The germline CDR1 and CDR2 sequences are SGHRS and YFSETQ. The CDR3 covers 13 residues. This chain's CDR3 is CASSSEGRDTQYF. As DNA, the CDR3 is TGCGCCAGCAGCTCTGAGGGCAGAGATACGCAGTATTTT.

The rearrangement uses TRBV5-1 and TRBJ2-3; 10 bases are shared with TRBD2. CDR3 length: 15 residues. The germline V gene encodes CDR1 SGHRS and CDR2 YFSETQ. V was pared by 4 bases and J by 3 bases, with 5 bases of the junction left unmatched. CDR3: CASSTEAGGTDTQYF. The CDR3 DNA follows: TGCGCCAGCAGCACGGAAGCGGGGGGGACAGATACGCAGTATTTT.

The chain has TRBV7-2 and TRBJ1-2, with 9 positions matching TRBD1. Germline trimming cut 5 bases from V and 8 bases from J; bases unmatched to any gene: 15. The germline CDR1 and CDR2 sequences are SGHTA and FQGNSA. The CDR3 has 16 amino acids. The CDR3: CASSPAPTGGGGGYTF. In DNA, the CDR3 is TGTGCCAGCAGCCCCGCTCCCACAGGGGGCGGAGGGGGCTACACCTTC.

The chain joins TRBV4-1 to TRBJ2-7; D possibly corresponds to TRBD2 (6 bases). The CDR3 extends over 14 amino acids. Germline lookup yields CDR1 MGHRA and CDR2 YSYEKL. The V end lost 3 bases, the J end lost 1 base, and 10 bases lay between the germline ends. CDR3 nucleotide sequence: TGCGCCAGCAGCCATTTCGGGGGTTCCTACGAGCAGTACTTC. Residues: CASSHFGGSYEQYF.

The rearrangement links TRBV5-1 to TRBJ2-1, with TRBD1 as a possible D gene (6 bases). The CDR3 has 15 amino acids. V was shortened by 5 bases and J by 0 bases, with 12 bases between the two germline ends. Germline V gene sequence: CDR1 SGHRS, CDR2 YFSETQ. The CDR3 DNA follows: TGCGCCAGCAGAACCACAGGGAGCTCCTACAATGAGCAGTTCTTC. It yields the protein CASRTTGSSYNEQFF.

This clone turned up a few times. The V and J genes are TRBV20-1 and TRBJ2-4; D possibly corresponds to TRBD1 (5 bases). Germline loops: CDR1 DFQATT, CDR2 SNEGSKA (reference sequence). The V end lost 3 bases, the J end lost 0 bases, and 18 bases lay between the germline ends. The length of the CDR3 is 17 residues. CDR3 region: CSASSQTDRAAKNIQYF. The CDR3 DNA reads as TGCAGTGCTAGTTCCCAGACAGACCGAGCAGCCAAAAACATTCAGTACTTC.

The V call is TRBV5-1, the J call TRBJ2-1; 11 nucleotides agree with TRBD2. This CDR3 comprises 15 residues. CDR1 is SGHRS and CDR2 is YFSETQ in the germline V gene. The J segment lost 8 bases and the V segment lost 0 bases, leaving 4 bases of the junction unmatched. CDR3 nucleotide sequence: TGCGCCAGCAGCTTGGGTAGCGGGGGGGCTTATGAGCAGTTCTTC. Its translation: CASSLGSGGAYEQFF.

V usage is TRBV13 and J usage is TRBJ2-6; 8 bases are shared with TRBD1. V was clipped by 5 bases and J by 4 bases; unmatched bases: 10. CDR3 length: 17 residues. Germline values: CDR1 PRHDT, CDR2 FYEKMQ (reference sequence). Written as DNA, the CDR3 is TGTGCCAGCAGCCAGGGACAGGCTTGGGGAGGGGCCAACGTCCTGACTTTC. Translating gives CASSQGQAWGGANVLTF. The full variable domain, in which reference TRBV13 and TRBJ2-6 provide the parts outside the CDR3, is AAGVIQSPRHLIKEKRETATLKCYPIPRHDTVYWYQQGPGQDPQFLISFYEKMQSDKGSIPDRFSAQQFSDYHSELNMSSLELGDSALYFCASSQGQAWGGANVLTFGAGSRLTVL.

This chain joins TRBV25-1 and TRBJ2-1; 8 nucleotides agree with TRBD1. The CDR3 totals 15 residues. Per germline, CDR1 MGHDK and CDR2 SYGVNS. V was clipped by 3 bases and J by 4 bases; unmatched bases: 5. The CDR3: CASSEPGQAYNEQFF. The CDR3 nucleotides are TGTGCCAGCAGTGAGCCGGGACAGGCGTACAATGAGCAGTTCTTC.

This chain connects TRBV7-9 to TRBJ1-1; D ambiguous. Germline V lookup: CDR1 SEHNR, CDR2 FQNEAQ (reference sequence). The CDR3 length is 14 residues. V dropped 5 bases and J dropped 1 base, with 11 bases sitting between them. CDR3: CASSQGRENTEAFF. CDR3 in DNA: TGTGCCAGCAGCCAAGGGCGGGAGAACACTGAAGCTTTCTTT.

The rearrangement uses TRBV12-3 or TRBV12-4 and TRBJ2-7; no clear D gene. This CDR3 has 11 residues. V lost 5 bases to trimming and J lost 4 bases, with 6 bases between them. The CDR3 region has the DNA TGTGCCAGCAGTCCCGGGTACGAGCAGTACTTC. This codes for CASSPGYEQYF.

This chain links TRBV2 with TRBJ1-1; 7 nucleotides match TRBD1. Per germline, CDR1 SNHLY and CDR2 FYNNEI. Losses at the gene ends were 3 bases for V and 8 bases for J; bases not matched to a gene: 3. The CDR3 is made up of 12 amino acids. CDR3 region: CASSDQGEEAFF. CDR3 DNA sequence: TGTGCCAGCAGTGATCAGGGGGAGGAAGCTTTCTTT.

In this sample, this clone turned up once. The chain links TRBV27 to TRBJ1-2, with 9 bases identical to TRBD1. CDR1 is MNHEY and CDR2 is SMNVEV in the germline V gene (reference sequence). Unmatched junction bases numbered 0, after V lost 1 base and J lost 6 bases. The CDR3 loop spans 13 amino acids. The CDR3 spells CASSLWTGDGYTF. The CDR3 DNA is TGTGCCAGCAGTTTATGGACAGGGGATGGCTACACCTTC.

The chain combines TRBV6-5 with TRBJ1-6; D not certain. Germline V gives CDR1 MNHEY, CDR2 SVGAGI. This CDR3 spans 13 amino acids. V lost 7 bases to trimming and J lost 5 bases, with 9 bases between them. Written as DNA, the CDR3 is TGTGCCAGCACGAGGCAGCATAATTCACCCCTCCACTTT. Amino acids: CASTRQHNSPLHF.

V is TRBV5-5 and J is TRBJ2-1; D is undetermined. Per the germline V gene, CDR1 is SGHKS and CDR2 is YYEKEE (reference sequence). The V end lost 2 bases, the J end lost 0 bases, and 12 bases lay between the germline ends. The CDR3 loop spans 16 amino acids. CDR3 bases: TGTGCCAGCAGCTTCCCCCCCCCGAGCTCCTACAATGAGCAGTTCTTC. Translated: CASSFPPPSSYNEQFF.

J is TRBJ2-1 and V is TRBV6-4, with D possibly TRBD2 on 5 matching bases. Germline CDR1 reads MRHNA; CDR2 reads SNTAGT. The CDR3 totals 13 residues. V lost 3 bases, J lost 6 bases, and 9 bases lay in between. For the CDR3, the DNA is TGTGCCAGCAGTGATAGAGGGTTCAATGAGCAGTTCTTC. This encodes CASSDRGFNEQFF.